A single T cell receptor beta chain is shown here with its context. What it recognizes is unknown. This entry belongs to a study of OX40 agonist ivuxolimab in advanced cancers. The V and J ends lost 5 bases and 5 bases respectively, with 9 bases between them. There are 13 residues in the CDR3. Germline CDR1 reads LNHNV; CDR2 reads YYDKDF (reference sequence). Data came from immunoSEQ multiplex PCR; TCRdb stores just in-frame clones and leaves some out. Of 65,000 to 90,000 clones in the sample, roughly nine tenths were seen once. Regarding the study as a whole: The authors did not determine the antigen specificity of the expanded peripheral T cells. On average, CD8+ T cells had more expanded clones than CD4+.

The receptor's source is an adult with an advanced solid tumor such as melanoma, head and neck, liver or kidney cancer. The sample in question was CD4+ or CD8+ T cells sorted from blood, obtained in a trial of the OX40 agonist ivuxolimab. The V call is TRBV15, the J call TRBJ2-2, with D possibly matching TRBD1 (5 bases). CDR3 nucleotide sequence: TGTGCCACCAGCCAAGGGGCTACCGGGGAGCTGTTTTTT. Protein product: CATSQGATGELFF.